Each of the 13 T cell receptor beta chains below was sequenced from the same sample in a study of shared clonotypes between healthy human individuals. Assay: immunoSEQ multiplex PCR; the TCRdb copy retains only in-frame clones and omits some. The data contain about 1.1 million clones, 70% to 80% of them singletons. The sequencing input was memory CD4+ T cells from PBMCs. Subset defined: CD45RA-negative fraction. The receptors stem from a young man in good health. Some clones in this sample may be carry-over from other donors' samples.

The sample holds many counts of this clone. The sample carries other DNA sequences with the same CDR3. The CDR3 DNA reads as TGTGCCTGGAGTGTAGGGTTGAACACTGAAGCTTTCTTT. It codes for CAWSVGLNTEAFF. V usage is TRBV30 and J usage is TRBJ1-1; D unresolved. Between the trimmed V and J ends, which lost 0 bases and 0 bases, there was a span of 5 bases. The CDR3 is 13 residues long. CDR1 GTSNPN and CDR2 SVGIG come from the germline V gene (reference sequence). The variable domain in full, with the rest retrieved from reference TRBV30 and TRBJ1-1, is SQTIHQWPATLVQPVGSPLSLECTVEGTSNPNLYWYRQAAGRGLQLLFYSVGIGQISSEVPQNLSASRPQDRQFILSSKKLLLSDSGFYLCAWSVGLNTEAFFGQGTRLTVV.

The chain joins TRBV7-2 to TRBJ2-5; the match to TRBD1 covers 9 bases. CDR3 length: 15 residues. Trimming cost V 3 bases and J 1 base; bases outside gene matches: 3. CDR1 SGHTA and CDR2 FQGNSA come from the germline V gene. CDR3 loop: CASSFRQGGQETQYF. The CDR3 nucleotides read TGTGCCAGCAGCTTCAGACAGGGGGGCCAAGAGACCCAGTACTTC.

The genes are TRBV19 and TRBJ1-2; D may be TRBD1 (5 bases). The CDR3 length is 14 residues. The V gene's germline CDR1 is LNHDA and CDR2 SQIVND (reference sequence). Trimming took off 5 bases at V and 1 base at J, with 11 bases between the two ends. The CDR3 DNA is TGTGCCAGTAGTGCCCCGGGGGTTAACTATGGCTACACCTTC. Translation: CASSAPGVNYGYTF.

The DNA for the CDR3 is TGTGCCAGCAGCCCTACAGGCGATACAGATACGCAGTATTTT. Translating gives CASSPTGDTDTQYF. The chain uses TRBV11-3 and TRBJ2-3; the D gene is possibly TRBD1 (5 bases). The V gene lost 5 bases and the J gene lost 3 bases, with 12 bases spanning the gap. Germline CDR1 is SGHNT and CDR2 is YENEEA. The length of the CDR3 is 14 residues.

This sequence joins TRBV28 and TRBJ2-7; 10 bases are shared with TRBD1. V trimming: 4 bases; J trimming: 5 bases; junction bases outside the gene matches: 8. This CDR3 spans 15 amino acids. In germline, CDR1 is MDHEN, CDR2 SYDVKM. The CDR3 region has the DNA TGTGCCAGCAGTTCCTCCGGGACAGGGGAGGACGAGCAGTACTTC. Amino acid sequence: CASSSSGTGEDEQYF. Supplemented by reference TRBV28 and TRBJ2-7, the full variable domain reads DVKVTQSSRYLVKRTGEKVFLECVQDMDHENMFWYRQDPGLGLRLIYFSYDVKMKEKGDIPEGYSVSREKKERFSLILESASTNQTSMYLCASSSSGTGEDEQYFGPGTRLTVT.

This chain links TRBV18 with TRBJ2-1, with D uncertain. Trimming took off 3 bases at V and 6 bases at J, with 21 bases between the two ends. Germline values: CDR1 KGHSH, CDR2 LQKENI. The CDR3 sequence is 17 residues long. The CDR3 spells CASSPNYRARAGNEQFF. The DNA of the CDR3 is TGTGCCAGCTCACCGAACTACCGGGCCCGGGCTGGCAATGAGCAGTTCTTC.

This chain joins TRBV6-5 and TRBJ2-1, with TRBD1 matching 9 bases. The germline V gene encodes CDR1 MNHEY and CDR2 SVGAGI. This CDR3 has 16 residues. The V gene end was trimmed by 0 bases and the J gene end by 3 bases; junction bases not matched to a gene: 3. Written as DNA, the CDR3 is TGTGCCAGCAGTTACTCGGGGACAGGGTTCTACAATGAGCAGTTCTTC. Its translation is CASSYSGTGFYNEQFF.

V is TRBV10-1 and J is TRBJ2-4; no reliable D call. Germline V lookup: CDR1 WNHNN, CDR2 SYGVQD (reference sequence). This CDR3 spans 14 amino acids. Trimming took off 3 bases at V and 1 base at J, with 7 bases between the two ends. CDR3 coding DNA: TGCGCCAGCAGTGATTTGGGGGCCAAAAACATTCAGTACTTC. It yields the protein CASSDLGAKNIQYF.

The J gene is TRBJ2-7, the V gene TRBV28; TRBD2 agrees at 11 bases. There are 15 residues in the CDR3. Germline values: CDR1 MDHEN, CDR2 SYDVKM. The junction had 10 bases not matched to a gene; V was cut back by 6 bases and J by 6 bases. CDR3 sequence (DNA): TGTGCCAGCAGGACTAGCGGGAACCTACTTGGCGAGCAGTACTTC. It codes for CASRTSGNLLGEQYF.

This chain joins TRBV28 and TRBJ1-5; D perhaps matches TRBD1 (5 bases). Per the germline V gene, CDR1 is MDHEN and CDR2 is SYDVKM. This CDR3 has 17 residues. Trimming shortened V by 3 bases and J by 1 base, and 16 bases separated the two germline ends. This CDR3 reads CASSFWGRVRSNQPQHF. CDR3 nucleotides: TGTGCCAGCAGTTTCTGGGGCAGGGTTAGGAGCAATCAGCCCCAGCATTTT.

This rearrangement joins TRBV6-6 to TRBJ1-2, with D possibly matching TRBD1 (5 bases). This CDR3 has 14 amino acids. V gave up 4 bases and J gave up 6 bases, with 15 bases separating them. The germline V gene encodes CDR1 MNHNY and CDR2 SVGAGI (reference sequence). The CDR3 reads CASSFRQGGNGYTF. CDR3 DNA sequence: TGTGCCAGCAGTTTCCGGCAGGGAGGCAATGGCTACACCTTC.

The chain combines TRBV5-1 with TRBJ1-4; D not resolved. The CDR3 length is 15 residues. Trimming stripped 1 base from V and 8 bases from J, with 15 bases between. Germline V gene sequence: CDR1 SGHRS, CDR2 YFSETQ. This CDR3 is CASSLQTGTEEKLFF. The CDR3 DNA reads TGCGCCAGCAGCTTGCAGACGGGCACCGAGGAAAAACTGTTTTTT.

J is TRBJ2-5 and V is TRBV5-1; a weak D match, TRBD2 (5 bases). Germline V CDR1 and CDR2: SGHRS, YFSETQ. CDR3 length equals 14 residues. V was trimmed by 4 bases and J by 1 base, leaving 11 bases between them. CDR3 DNA sequence: TGCGCCAGCAGCCCGACTACTACCCAAGAGACCCAGTACTTC. Translation gives CASSPTTTQETQYF.